One sample yielded the 15 T cell receptor beta chains listed below, sequenced in a study of blood T cell repertoires in COVID-19. The data were produced by immunoSEQ multiplex PCR, yet TCRdb's version contains in-frame clones alone and is incomplete. The profile covers a few hundred thousand clones, with about 86% appearing a single time and less than 15% taken by the ten largest. Sequenced: peripheral blood. All receptors derive from a woman aged 70-85 years with COVID-19, enrolled during active disease.

This clone was observed a handful of times. This rearrangement joins TRBV29-1 to TRBJ1-1; D is unclear. Germline V gene lookup returns CDR1 SQVTM and CDR2 ANQGSEA. The CDR3 spans 12 residues. Trimming shortened V by 4 bases and J by 4 bases, and 10 bases separated the two germline ends. The DNA of the CDR3 is TGCAGCGTTGTGGAGGGAAGCACTGAAGCTTTCTTT. It is translated as CSVVEGSTEAFF. The full variable domain, in which reference TRBV29-1 and TRBJ1-1 provide the parts outside the CDR3, is SAVISQKPSRDICQRGTSLTIQCQVDSQVTMMFWYRQQPGQSLTLIATANQGSEATYESGFVIDKFPISRPNLTFSTLTVSNMSPEDSSIYLCSVVEGSTEAFFGQGTRLTVV.

The chain carries TRBV4-1 and TRBJ1-4; TRBD1 agrees at 11 bases. This CDR3 is 18 amino acids long. V was pared by 3 bases and J by 0 bases, with 6 bases of the junction left unmatched. Germline V gene lookup returns CDR1 MGHRA and CDR2 YSYEKL. CDR3 sequence reads: CASSQRTGGGPTNEKLFF. For the CDR3, the DNA is TGCGCCAGCAGCCAGCGGACAGGGGGCGGCCCAACTAATGAAAAACTGTTTTTT.

On this clone: At the DNA level, this CDR3 is encoded by other sequences in the same sample as well. The chain recombines TRBV5-6 with TRBJ1-4, with D hard to call. The CDR3 is 14 residues long. V was shortened by 0 bases and J by 3 bases, with 6 bases between the two germline ends. CDR1 is SGHDT and CDR2 is YYEEEE in the germline V gene. CDR3 sequence (DNA): TGTGCCAGCAGCTTGGCCGGGGCTAATGAAAAACTGTTTTTT. This gives the protein CASSLAGANEKLFF.

The chain links TRBV9 to TRBJ2-3; 9 positions match TRBD2. The V gene's germline CDR1 is SGDLS and CDR2 YYNGEE. This CDR3 is 16 amino acids long. Trimming took 0 bases from V and 2 from J; bases not matched to a gene: 4. In nucleotides, the CDR3 is TGTGCCAGCAGCGTAGGCGGCGGGGGGGCCACAGATACGCAGTATTTT. It translates to CASSVGGGGATDTQYF.

This chain joins TRBV28 and TRBJ2-2, with D possibly TRBD1 on 5 matching bases. The CDR3 runs to 15 residues. Trimming removed 5 bases at V and 3 bases at J, with 13 bases between. Germline values: CDR1 MDHEN, CDR2 SYDVKM. CDR3 amino acids: CASSLLQGHTGELFF. The DNA for the CDR3 is TGTGCCAGCAGTCTCCTGCAGGGTCACACCGGGGAGCTGTTTTTT.

The chain is built from TRBV13 and TRBJ1-2; tentatively, D is TRBD1 (5 bases). The germline V and J ends were trimmed by 2 bases and 6 bases, with 13 bases remaining between them. Germline CDR1 is PRHDT and CDR2 is FYEKMQ (reference sequence). This CDR3 is 14 amino acids long. CDR3 bases: TGTGCCAGCAGCTTACCAGGGAGGATCCATGGCTACACCTTC. Encoded protein: CASSLPGRIHGYTF.

The CDR3 region is CASHTGSLSGANVLTF. CDR3 coding DNA: TGTGCCAGTCATACAGGGTCCCTCTCTGGGGCCAACGTCCTGACTTTC. V gene TRBV21-1 combines with J gene TRBJ2-6; no check of the table's D call, TRBD1, against the DNA was made. TRBV21-1 is marked as a pseudogene. This CDR3 region has 16 residues.

The rearrangement links TRBV21-1 to TRBJ2-5; the table's D gene call, TRBD2, was not cross checked with the DNA. TRBV21-1 is deemed a pseudogene. The length of the CDR3 is 15 residues. The CDR3 loop reads CASNRLAGLQETQYF. The CDR3, as DNA: TGTGCCAGCAACCGACTAGCGGGACTACAAGAGACCCAGTACTTC.

The chain couples TRBV12-5 to TRBJ2-1; unclear D gene. The CDR3 is 16 residues long. Germline V gene lookup returns CDR1 LGHNT and CDR2 FRNRAP. With 0 bases removed from V and 6 bases from J, the gap between germline ends came to 15 bases. DNA for the CDR3: TGTGCTAGTGGTTTGGTACTTGGGCAGGTTAGCAATGAGCAGTTCTTC. It codes for CASGLVLGQVSNEQFF.

V gene TRBV15 combines with J gene TRBJ2-1, with TRBD2 as a possible D gene (6 bases). Germline V CDR1 and CDR2: LNHNV, YYDKDF (reference sequence). The CDR3 is 14 residues long. With 1 base removed from V and 12 bases from J, the gap between germline ends came to 16 bases. CDR3 sequence reads: CATSRARDSRGQFF. DNA of the CDR3: TGTGCCACCAGCAGAGCTCGGGACTCCCGGGGGCAGTTCTTC.

This clone was counted a single time. The chain carries TRBV28 and TRBJ1-5; D is unresolved. The V gene lost 3 bases and the J gene lost 0 bases, with 9 bases spanning the gap. This CDR3 contains 15 residues. Germline V gene data show CDR1 as MDHEN and CDR2 as SYDVKM. The CDR3 protein is CASSFGSNSNQPQHF. The CDR3 coding sequence is TGTGCCAGCAGTTTTGGTAGTAATAGCAATCAGCCCCAGCATTTT.

Notes on this clone: Additional DNA sequences in this sample encode the identical CDR3. This CDR3 is CASSYSTYEQYF. The CDR3 bases are TGTGCCAGCAGTTACAGTACCTACGAGCAGTACTTC. This chain connects TRBV28 to TRBJ2-7; D uncertain. Germline lookup yields CDR1 MDHEN and CDR2 SYDVKM. The length of the CDR3 is 12 residues. V was trimmed by 4 bases and J by 2 bases, leaving 6 bases between them.

The chain combines TRBV19 with TRBJ2-5; 7 bases map to TRBD2. The ends lost 3 bases at V and 5 bases at J; junction bases unmatched: 6. Germline lookup yields CDR1 LNHDA and CDR2 SQIVND (reference sequence). The length of the CDR3 is 14 residues. CDR3 DNA sequence: TGTGCCAGTAGTATCAGGGAGGGAGGGGAGACCCAGTACTTC. This encodes CASSIREGGETQYF.

The chain combines TRBV18 with TRBJ2-7; D might be TRBD2 (5 bases). V lost 2 bases and J 4 bases, leaving 12 bases between the germline ends. This CDR3 has 14 residues. CDR1 is KGHSH, CDR2 LQKENI, per germline. CDR3 protein: CASSPGSYIYEQYF. CDR3 DNA: TGTGCCAGCTCACCAGGGAGTTACATATACGAGCAGTACTTC.

The chain couples TRBV2 to TRBJ1-2; D perhaps matches TRBD1 (6 bases). The CDR3 covers 12 residues. The germline V gene has CDR1 SNHLY and CDR2 FYNNEI. Trimming pared 4 bases from V and 12 bases from J, leaving 15 bases between. The CDR3 reads CASSGSAGADTF. CDR3 nucleotide sequence: TGTGCCAGCAGTGGATCTGCAGGGGCAGACACCTTC.